This T cell receptor beta chain was observed in a study of blood T cell repertoires in COVID-19. Whole-study context: Sites across the United States, Italy and Spain contributed samples from acute and convalescent COVID-19. The cDNA or gDNA used as material had been derived from T cells, B-cell-depleted T cells, or PBMCs.

Profiling relied on immunoSEQ multiplex PCR, and the TCRdb table lists in-frame clones only, not all of them. The table lists about 78,000 clones, roughly 88% of them singletons. CDR3 size: 16 residues. The V gene's germline CDR1 is SGHRS and CDR2 YFSETQ. J was trimmed by 0 bases and V by 4 bases; bases with no gene match: 7. The chain couples TRBV5-1 to TRBJ2-3; TRBD2 matches 8 bases. This TCR was sampled from a woman aged 45-65 years in a cohort sampled during active COVID-19. The specimen was peripheral blood. CDR3 sequence (DNA): TGCGCCAGCAGCCGTTTAACTAGCGGAAGCACAGATACGCAGTATTTT. Its protein is CASSRLTSGSTDTQYF. The whole variable domain, filled in from reference TRBV5-1 and TRBJ2-3, reads KAGVTQTPRYLIKTRGQQVTLSCSPISGHRSVSWYQQTPGQGLQFLFEYFSETQRNKGNFPGRFSGRQFSNSRSEMNVSTLELGDSALYLCASSRLTSGSTDTQYFGPGTRLTVL.